A single sample is the source of the 28 T cell receptor beta chains below, sequenced in a study of CD8 T cells in Susac syndrome. The authors reverse transcribed about 0.5 to 1 ug RNA with random hexamers. TCRdb fed the immunoSEQ multiplex PCR reads into MiXCR, producing one record per CDR3 protein. The sample includes nearly 110,000 distinct CDR3 sequences, approximately 93% of them seen just once. Input material: CD8+ T cells from PBMCs. The receptors stem from a human donor with Susac syndrome.

The rearrangement uses TRBV3-1 and TRBJ1-6, with D maybe TRBD1 (5 bases). The germline V and J ends were trimmed by 3 bases and 14 bases, with 17 bases remaining between them. CDR3 length: 14 amino acids. Germline V CDR1 and CDR2: LGHDT, YNNKEL (reference sequence). The CDR3 DNA sequence: TGTGCCAGCAGCCACTGGGACTTGGGGTTTACCCTCCACTTT. Translation: CASSHWDLGFTLHF.

This sequence joins TRBV6-6 and TRBJ1-5; 8 positions match TRBD1. Germline assignment: CDR1 MNHNY and CDR2 SVGAGI (reference sequence). The CDR3 covers 14 residues. With V trimmed by 6 bases and J by 3 bases, 4 bases remained unmatched. The CDR3 DNA sequence: TGTGCCAGCAGAGTGGACAGGGACAATCAGCCCCAGCATTTT. It translates to CASRVDRDNQPQHF.

V is TRBV24-1 and J is TRBJ2-1; a weak D match, TRBD2 (6 bases). The V gene's germline CDR1 is KGHDR and CDR2 SFDVKD. V was cut by 3 bases and J by 5 bases, with 13 bases left in between. The CDR3 spans 15 residues. This CDR3 is CATSDKGWRDNEQFF. In DNA, the CDR3 is TGTGCCACCAGTGATAAGGGTTGGAGGGACAATGAGCAGTTCTTC.

The DNA for the CDR3 is TGTGCCAGCAGTGGGGGGACTAAAAACACCGGGGAGCTGTTTTTT. Protein: CASSGGTKNTGELFF. J is TRBJ2-2 and V is TRBV9; TRBD2 aligns across 7 bases. Germline CDR1 is SGDLS and CDR2 is YYNGEE. V lost 5 bases and J lost 2; bases outside the gene matches: 6. The CDR3 is 15 residues long.

V and J are TRBV6-2 or TRBV6-3 and TRBJ2-1, with D unresolved. V was clipped by 4 bases and J by 1 base, with 11 bases between them. Germline values: CDR1 MNHEY, CDR2 SVGEGT. This CDR3 contains 15 residues. CDR3 region: CASSSLIQSYNEQFF. Written as DNA, the CDR3 is TGTGCCAGCAGTTCTTTAATCCAATCCTACAATGAGCAGTTCTTC.

This chain uses TRBV29-1 with TRBJ2-7; TRBD2 might be the D (5 bases). CDR3 length equals 12 residues. The ends were cut back, 3 bases at V and 4 bases at J, with 10 bases in the middle. Per germline, CDR1 SQVTM and CDR2 ANQGSEA. CDR3: CSVEGDGYEQYF. The CDR3 DNA reads as TGCAGCGTTGAGGGAGACGGGTACGAGCAGTACTTC.

This sequence joins TRBV6-5 and TRBJ1-2, with a weak D call TRBD1 (6 bases). CDR1 is MNHEY, CDR2 SVGAGI, per germline. The CDR3 covers 14 residues. V was shortened by 7 bases and J by 4 bases, with 16 bases between the two germline ends. CDR3 coding DNA: TGTGCCAGCACCAAGGGGGAAAGGGGCTATGGCTACACCTTC. It codes for CASTKGERGYGYTF.

The gene calls are TRBV5-4 and TRBJ2-1, with TRBD1 as a possible D gene (6 bases). The CDR3 loop spans 15 amino acids. V dropped 1 base and J dropped 5 bases, with 13 bases sitting between them. Germline CDR1 reads SGHNT; CDR2 reads YYREEE (reference sequence). CDR3 sequence (DNA): TGTGCCAGCAGCTTGATAGGGGGTTGGGACAATGAGCAGTTCTTC. This gives the protein CASSLIGGWDNEQFF.

The genes are TRBV6-5 and TRBJ2-1; no clear D. The CDR3 covers 13 residues. CDR1 is MNHEY and CDR2 is SVGAGI in the germline V gene. V lost 0 bases to trimming and J lost 10 bases, with 10 bases between them. CDR3 bases: TGTGCCAGCAGTTACTCGTCAGGAAGCGAGCAGTTCTTC. This encodes CASSYSSGSEQFF.

This chain joins TRBV12-3 or TRBV12-4 and TRBJ1-5; 7 nucleotides match TRBD1. V lost 3 bases to trimming and J lost 3 bases; unmatched junction nucleotides: 2. The CDR3 has 14 amino acids. CDR3 in amino acids: CASSLGQNNQPQHF. DNA for the CDR3: TGTGCCAGCAGTTTGGGACAGAACAATCAGCCCCAGCATTTT.

The chain is built from TRBV2 and TRBJ2-5; D is possibly TRBD1 or TRBD2 (6 bases each). V was clipped by 2 bases and J by 4 bases, with 14 bases between them. The CDR3 sequence is 15 residues long. Per germline, CDR1 SNHLY and CDR2 FYNNEI. CDR3 bases: TGTGCCAGCAGTGAACGAAGGGGGGCTGGAGAGACCCAGTACTTC. Translated, it gives CASSERRGAGETQYF.

J is TRBJ2-1 and V is TRBV6-5; a weak D match, TRBD1 (6 bases). This CDR3 has 12 residues. Germline V gives CDR1 MNHEY, CDR2 SVGAGI. CDR3 residues: CGTGNSYNEQFF. The CDR3 DNA reads as TGTGGAACAGGGAACTCCTACAATGAGCAGTTCTTC.

The rearrangement joins TRBV20-1 to TRBJ2-1; 7 bases align to TRBD2. Germline CDR1 and CDR2: DFQATT and SNEGSKA (reference sequence). The CDR3 is 13 amino acids. The DNA for the CDR3 is TGCAGCGTTAGCGGGCCTGATGACAATGAGCAGTTCTTC. This sequence encodes CSVSGPDDNEQFF.

This clonotype was picked up one time. CDR3 nucleotide sequence: TGCAGCGTTGATTGGCAGGGGGCTGGCAATGAGCAGTTCTTC. Amino acid sequence: CSVDWQGAGNEQFF. This rearrangement joins TRBV29-1 to TRBJ2-1; 8 bases are a match to TRBD1. Per germline, CDR1 SQVTM and CDR2 ANQGSEA. This CDR3 region has 14 residues. Germline trimming cut 3 bases from V and 6 bases from J; bases unmatched to any gene: 7.

The V gene is TRBV2, the J gene TRBJ2-5; possibly TRBD2 for D (6 bases). V lost 7 bases to trimming and J lost 4 bases, with 16 bases between them. This CDR3 has 14 residues. Germline V gene sequence: CDR1 SNHLY, CDR2 FYNNEI. As DNA, the CDR3 is TGTGCCAGCACCGGGGTGCTAGCGCCAGAGACCCAGTACTTC. Its translation is CASTGVLAPETQYF.

This chain joins TRBV5-4 and TRBJ2-1, with D uncertain. CDR3 length equals 12 residues. Per the germline V gene, CDR1 is SGHNT and CDR2 is YYREEE (reference sequence). V gave up 6 bases and J gave up 7 bases, with 11 bases separating them. In nucleotides, the CDR3 is TGTGCCAGCACTCTCTTGGGGAATGAGCAGTTCTTC. Residues: CASTLLGNEQFF.

J is TRBJ1-5 and V is TRBV27, with TRBD1 identical over 10 bases. With V trimmed by 8 bases and J by 6 bases, 4 bases remained unmatched. The germline CDR1 and CDR2 sequences are MNHEY and SMNVEV (reference sequence). The CDR3 runs to 13 residues. Here the CDR3 DNA reads TGTGCCAGCGGGACAGGGGAACGTCAGCCCCAGCATTTT. Its protein is CASGTGERQPQHF.

The chain has TRBV13 and TRBJ2-2; the D is unclear. The ends were cut back, 7 bases at V and 2 bases at J, with 8 bases in the middle. Looked up from germline, CDR1 is PRHDT and CDR2 is FYEKMQ (reference sequence). The CDR3 totals 13 residues. The CDR3, as DNA: TGTGCCAGCACTAATACTAACACCGGGGAGCTGTTTTTT. Its translation is CASTNTNTGELFF.

This chain joins TRBV7-9 and TRBJ2-5, with 7 bases aligning to TRBD1. After removal of 3 bases from V and 1 base from J, the junction contained 8 bases not matched to a gene. The CDR3 has 16 residues. Germline V gene sequence: CDR1 SEHNR, CDR2 FQNEAQ (reference sequence). The CDR3 DNA reads as TGTGCCAGCAGCTTGTGGGCAGGGGGACCCCAAGAGACCCAGTACTTC. This codes for CASSLWAGGPQETQYF.

The chain uses TRBV9 and TRBJ1-1; maybe TRBD1 (5 bases). V lost 1 base to trimming and J lost 3 bases, with 10 bases between them. Germline values: CDR1 SGDLS, CDR2 YYNGEE. This CDR3 spans 14 amino acids. In DNA form, the CDR3 reads TGTGCCAGCAGCGTACAGGGTACGGACACTGAAGCTTTCTTT. This gives the protein CASSVQGTDTEAFF.

The rearrangement uses TRBV5-8 and TRBJ2-2, with a weak D call TRBD2 (5 bases). CDR1 and CDR2 from the germline V gene are SGHTS and YDEGEE. The ends were cut back, 7 bases at V and 5 bases at J, with 12 bases in the middle. This CDR3 comprises 13 residues. The CDR3 nucleotides are TGTGCCAGCCGCGCCCGGGGTACCGGGGAGCTGTTTTTT. Its translation is CASRARGTGELFF.

A few counts support this clonotype. The genes are TRBV6-1 and TRBJ1-6; D call uncertain. Germline V gene data show CDR1 as MNHNS and CDR2 as SASEGT. The length of the CDR3 is 13 residues. The ends were cut back, 2 bases at V and 10 bases at J, with 9 bases in the middle. CDR3: CASSELSDSPLHF. CDR3 in DNA: TGTGCCAGCAGTGAATTGTCAGACTCACCCCTCCACTTT.

This chain connects TRBV18 to TRBJ1-5; TRBD1 is a possible D gene (6 bases). Germline values: CDR1 KGHSH, CDR2 LQKENI. Trimming took off 6 bases at V and 0 bases at J, with 12 bases between the two ends. The CDR3 has 15 amino acids. DNA for the CDR3: TGTGCCAGCTCCCCTGACAGGTTTAGCAATCAGCCCCAGCATTTT. It is translated as CASSPDRFSNQPQHF.

V gene TRBV6-5 combines with J gene TRBJ2-5, with TRBD2 identical over 8 bases. CDR1 and CDR2 from the germline V gene are MNHEY and SVGAGI. The CDR3 length is 14 residues. V dropped 5 bases and J dropped 4; count of bases not matched to a gene: 6. CDR3 protein: CASSPMSGGETQYF. The DNA of the CDR3 is TGTGCCAGCAGTCCCATGAGCGGGGGAGAGACCCAGTACTTC.

The rearrangement links TRBV5-1 to TRBJ2-7; D call uncertain. The CDR3 is made up of 13 amino acids. Trimming shortened V by 3 bases and J by 5 bases, and 12 bases separated the two germline ends. The germline V gene encodes CDR1 SGHRS and CDR2 YFSETQ. CDR3 sequence: CASSSPTVNEQYF. Written as DNA, the CDR3 is TGCGCCAGCAGCTCCCCTACAGTAAACGAGCAGTACTTC.

This chain connects TRBV5-4 to TRBJ2-5, with D perhaps matching TRBD2 (7 bases). Between the trimmed V and J ends, which lost 4 bases and 1 base, there was a span of 17 bases. There are 16 residues in the CDR3. CDR1 is SGHNT and CDR2 is YYREEE in the germline V gene (reference sequence). As DNA, the CDR3 is TGTGCCAGCAGCCTGAGAGGCGGGGGCTTCCAAGAGACCCAGTACTTC. Its translation is CASSLRGGGFQETQYF.

The chain joins TRBV3-1 to TRBJ2-3, with D uncertain. Per the germline V gene, CDR1 is LGHDT and CDR2 is YNNKEL (reference sequence). V was clipped by 0 bases and J by 2 bases, with 6 bases between them. This CDR3 has 14 amino acids. CDR3 loop: CASSQEGFTDTQYF. The DNA for the CDR3 is TGTGCCAGCAGCCAAGAGGGCTTCACAGATACGCAGTATTTT.

The V and J genes are TRBV15 and TRBJ2-7; 7 bases line up with TRBD1. Trimming removed 0 bases from V and 2 bases from J; junction bases left unmatched: 16. This CDR3 has 19 amino acids. Germline CDR1 and CDR2: LNHNV and YYDKDF (reference sequence). Written as DNA, the CDR3 is TGTGCCACCAGCAGAGATGCGGACCTACAGGGGATAGGCGCCTACGAGCAGTACTTC. As protein: CATSRDADLQGIGAYEQYF.